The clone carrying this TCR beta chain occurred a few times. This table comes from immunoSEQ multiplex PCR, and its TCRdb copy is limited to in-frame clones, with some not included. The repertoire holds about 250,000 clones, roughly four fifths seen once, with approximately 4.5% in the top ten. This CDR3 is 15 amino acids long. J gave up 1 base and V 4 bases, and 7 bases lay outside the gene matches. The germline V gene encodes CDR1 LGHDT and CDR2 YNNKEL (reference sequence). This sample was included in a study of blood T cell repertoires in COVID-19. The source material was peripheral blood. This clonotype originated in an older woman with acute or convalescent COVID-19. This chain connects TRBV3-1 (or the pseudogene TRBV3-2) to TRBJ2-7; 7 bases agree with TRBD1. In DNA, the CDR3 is TGTGCCAGCAGCCCGGGACAGCTCACGTCCTACGAGCAGTACTTC. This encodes CASSPGQLTSYEQYF.